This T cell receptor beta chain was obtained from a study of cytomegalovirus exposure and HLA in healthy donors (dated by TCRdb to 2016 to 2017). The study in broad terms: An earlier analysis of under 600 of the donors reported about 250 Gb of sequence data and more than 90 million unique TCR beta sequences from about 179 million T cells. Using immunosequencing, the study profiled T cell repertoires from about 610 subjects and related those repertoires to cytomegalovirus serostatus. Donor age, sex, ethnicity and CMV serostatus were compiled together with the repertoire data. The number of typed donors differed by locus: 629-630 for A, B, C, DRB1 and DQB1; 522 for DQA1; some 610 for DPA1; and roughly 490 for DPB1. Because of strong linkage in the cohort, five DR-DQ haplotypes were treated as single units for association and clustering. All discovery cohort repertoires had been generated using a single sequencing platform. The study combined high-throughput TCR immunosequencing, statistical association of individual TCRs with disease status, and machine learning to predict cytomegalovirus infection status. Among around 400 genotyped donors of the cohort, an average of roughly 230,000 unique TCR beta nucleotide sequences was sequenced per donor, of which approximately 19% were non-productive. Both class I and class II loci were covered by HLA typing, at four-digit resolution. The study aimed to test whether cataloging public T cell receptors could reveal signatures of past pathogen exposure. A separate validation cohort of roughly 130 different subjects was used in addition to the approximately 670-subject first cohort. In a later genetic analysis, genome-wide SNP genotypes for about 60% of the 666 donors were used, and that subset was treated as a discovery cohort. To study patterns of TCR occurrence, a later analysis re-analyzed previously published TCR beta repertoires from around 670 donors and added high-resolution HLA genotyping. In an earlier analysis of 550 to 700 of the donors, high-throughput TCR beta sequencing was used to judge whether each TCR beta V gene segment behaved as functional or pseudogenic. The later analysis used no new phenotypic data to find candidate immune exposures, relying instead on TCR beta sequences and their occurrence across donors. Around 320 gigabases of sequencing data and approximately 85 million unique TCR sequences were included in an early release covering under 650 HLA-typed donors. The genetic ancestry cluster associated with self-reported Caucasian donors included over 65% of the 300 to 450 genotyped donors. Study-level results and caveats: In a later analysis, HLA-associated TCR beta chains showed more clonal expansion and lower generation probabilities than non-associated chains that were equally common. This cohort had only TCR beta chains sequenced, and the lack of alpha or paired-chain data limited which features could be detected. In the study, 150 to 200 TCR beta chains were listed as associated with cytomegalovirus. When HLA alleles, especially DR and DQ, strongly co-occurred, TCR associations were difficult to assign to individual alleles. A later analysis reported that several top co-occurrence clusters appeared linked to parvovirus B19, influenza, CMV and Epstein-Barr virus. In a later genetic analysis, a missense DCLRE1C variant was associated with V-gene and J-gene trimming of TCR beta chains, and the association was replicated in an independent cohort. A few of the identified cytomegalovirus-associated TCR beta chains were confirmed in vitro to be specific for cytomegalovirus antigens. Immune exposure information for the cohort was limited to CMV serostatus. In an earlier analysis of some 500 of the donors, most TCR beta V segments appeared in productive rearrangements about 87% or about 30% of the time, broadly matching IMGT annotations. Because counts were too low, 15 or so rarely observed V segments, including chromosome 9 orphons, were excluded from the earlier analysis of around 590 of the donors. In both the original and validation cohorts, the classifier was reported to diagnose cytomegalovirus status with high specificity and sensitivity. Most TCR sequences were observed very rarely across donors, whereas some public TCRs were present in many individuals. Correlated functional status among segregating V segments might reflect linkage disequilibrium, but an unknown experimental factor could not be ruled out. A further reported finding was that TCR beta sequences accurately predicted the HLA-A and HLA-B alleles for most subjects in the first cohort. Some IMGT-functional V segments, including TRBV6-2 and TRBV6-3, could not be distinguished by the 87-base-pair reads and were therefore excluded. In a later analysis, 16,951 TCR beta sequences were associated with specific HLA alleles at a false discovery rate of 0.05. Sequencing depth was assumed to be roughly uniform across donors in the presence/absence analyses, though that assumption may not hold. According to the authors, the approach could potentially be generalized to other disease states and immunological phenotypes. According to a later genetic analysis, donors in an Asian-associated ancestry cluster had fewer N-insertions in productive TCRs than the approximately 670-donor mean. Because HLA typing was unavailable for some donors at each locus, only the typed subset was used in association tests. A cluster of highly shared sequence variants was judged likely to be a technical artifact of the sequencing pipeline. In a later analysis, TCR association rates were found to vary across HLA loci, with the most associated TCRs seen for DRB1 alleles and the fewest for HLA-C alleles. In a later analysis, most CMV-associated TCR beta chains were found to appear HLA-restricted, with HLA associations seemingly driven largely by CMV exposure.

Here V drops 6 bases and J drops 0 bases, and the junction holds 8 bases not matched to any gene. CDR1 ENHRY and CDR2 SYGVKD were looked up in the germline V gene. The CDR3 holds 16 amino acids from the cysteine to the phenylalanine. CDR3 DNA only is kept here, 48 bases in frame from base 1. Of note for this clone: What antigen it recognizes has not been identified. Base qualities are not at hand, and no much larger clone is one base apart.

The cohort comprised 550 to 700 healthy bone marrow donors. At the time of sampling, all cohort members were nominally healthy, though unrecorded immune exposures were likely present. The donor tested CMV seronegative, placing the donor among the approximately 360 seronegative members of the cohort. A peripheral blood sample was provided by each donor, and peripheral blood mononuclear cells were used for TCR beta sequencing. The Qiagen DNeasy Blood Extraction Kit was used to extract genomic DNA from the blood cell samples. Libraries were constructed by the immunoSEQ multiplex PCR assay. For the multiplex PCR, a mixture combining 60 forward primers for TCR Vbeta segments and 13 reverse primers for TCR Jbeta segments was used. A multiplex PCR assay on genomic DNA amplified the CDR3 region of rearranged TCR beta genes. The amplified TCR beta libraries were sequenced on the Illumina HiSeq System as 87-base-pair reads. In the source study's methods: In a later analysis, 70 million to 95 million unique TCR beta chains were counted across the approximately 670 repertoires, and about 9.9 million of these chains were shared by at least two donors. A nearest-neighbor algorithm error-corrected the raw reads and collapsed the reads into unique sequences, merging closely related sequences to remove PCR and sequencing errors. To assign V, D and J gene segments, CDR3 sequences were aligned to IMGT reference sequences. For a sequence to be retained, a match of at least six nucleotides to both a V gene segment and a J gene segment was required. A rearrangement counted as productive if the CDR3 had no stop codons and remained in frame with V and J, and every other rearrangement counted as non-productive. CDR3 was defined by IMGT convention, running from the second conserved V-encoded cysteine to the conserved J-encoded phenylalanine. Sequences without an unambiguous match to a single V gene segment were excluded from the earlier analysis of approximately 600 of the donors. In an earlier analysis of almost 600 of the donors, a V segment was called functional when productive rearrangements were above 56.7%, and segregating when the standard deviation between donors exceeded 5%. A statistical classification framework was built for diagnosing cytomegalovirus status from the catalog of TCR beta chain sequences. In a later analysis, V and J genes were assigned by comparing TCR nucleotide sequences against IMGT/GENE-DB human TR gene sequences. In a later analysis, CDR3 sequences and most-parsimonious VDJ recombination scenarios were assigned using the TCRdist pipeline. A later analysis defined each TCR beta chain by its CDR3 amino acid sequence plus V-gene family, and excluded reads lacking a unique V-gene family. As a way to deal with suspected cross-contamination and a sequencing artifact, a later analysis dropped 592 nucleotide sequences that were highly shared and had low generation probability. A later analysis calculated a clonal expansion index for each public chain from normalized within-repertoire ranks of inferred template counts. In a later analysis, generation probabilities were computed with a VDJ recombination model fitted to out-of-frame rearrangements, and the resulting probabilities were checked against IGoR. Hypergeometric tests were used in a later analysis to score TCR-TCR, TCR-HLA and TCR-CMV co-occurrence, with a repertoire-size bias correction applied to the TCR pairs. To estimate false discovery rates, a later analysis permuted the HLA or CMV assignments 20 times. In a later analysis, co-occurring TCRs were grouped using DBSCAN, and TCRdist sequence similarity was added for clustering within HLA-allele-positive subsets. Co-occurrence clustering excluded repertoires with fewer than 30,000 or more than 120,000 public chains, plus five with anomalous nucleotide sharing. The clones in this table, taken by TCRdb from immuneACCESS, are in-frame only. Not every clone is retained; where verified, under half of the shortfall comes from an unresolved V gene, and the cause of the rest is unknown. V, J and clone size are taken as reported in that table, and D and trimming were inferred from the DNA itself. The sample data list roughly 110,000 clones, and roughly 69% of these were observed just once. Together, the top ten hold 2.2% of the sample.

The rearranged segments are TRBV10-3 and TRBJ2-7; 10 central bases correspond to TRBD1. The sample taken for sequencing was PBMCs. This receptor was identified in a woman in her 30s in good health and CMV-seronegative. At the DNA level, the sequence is TGTGCCATCAGCGAACCTGGACAGGGGGGCTCCTACGAGCAGTACTTC. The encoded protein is CAISEPGQGGSYEQYF.